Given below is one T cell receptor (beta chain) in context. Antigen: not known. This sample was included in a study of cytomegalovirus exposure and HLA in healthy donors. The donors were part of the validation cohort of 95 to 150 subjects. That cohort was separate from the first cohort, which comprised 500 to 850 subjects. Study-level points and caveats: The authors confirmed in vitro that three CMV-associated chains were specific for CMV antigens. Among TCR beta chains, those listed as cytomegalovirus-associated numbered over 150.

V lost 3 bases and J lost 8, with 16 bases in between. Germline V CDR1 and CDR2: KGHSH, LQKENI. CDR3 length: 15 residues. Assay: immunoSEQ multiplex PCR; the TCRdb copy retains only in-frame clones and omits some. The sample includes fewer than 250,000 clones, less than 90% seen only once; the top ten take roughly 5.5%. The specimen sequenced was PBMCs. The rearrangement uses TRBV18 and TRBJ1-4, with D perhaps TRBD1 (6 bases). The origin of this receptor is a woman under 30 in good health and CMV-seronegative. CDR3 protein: CASSPLGGPGEKLFF. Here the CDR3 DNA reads TGTGCCAGCTCACCTTTGGGGGGCCCTGGAGAAAAACTGTTTTTT.